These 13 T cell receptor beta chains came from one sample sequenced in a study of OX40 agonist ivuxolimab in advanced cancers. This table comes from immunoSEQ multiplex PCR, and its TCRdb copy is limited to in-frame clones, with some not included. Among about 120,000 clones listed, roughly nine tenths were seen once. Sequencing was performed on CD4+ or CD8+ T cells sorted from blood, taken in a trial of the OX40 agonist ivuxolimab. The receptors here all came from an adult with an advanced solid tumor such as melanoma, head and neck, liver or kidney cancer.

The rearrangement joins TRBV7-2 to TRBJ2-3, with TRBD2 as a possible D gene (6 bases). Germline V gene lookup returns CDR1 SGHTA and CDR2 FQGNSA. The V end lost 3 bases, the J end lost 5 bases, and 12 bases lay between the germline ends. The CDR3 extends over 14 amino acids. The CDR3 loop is CASSFRRERDTQYF. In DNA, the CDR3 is TGTGCCAGCAGCTTCCGTCGGGAGAGAGATACGCAGTATTTT.

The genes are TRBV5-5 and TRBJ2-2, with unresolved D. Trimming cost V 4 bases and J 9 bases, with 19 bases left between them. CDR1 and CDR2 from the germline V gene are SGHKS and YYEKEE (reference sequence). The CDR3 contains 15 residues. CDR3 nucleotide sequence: TGTGCCAGCAGCCTTACACCTAATTCGGACCGGGAGCTGTTTTTT. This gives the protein CASSLTPNSDRELFF.

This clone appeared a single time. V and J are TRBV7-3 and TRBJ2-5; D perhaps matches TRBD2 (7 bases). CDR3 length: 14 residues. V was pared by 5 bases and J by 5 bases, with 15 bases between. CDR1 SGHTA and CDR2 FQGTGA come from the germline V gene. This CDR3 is CASSPLGGGETQYF. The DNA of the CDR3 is TGTGCCAGCAGCCCCCTTGGGGGGGGCGAGACCCAGTACTTC.

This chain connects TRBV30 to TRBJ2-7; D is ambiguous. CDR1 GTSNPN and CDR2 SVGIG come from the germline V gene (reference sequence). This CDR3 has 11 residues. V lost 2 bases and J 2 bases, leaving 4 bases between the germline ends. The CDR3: CAWSTPYEQYF. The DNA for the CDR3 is TGTGCCTGGAGTACCCCCTACGAGCAGTACTTC.

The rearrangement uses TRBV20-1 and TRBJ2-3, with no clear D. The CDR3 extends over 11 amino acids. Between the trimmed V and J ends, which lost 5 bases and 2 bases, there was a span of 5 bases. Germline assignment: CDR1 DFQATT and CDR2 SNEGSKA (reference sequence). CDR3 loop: CSAELTDTQYF. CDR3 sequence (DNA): TGCAGTGCTGAGCTCACAGATACGCAGTATTTT.

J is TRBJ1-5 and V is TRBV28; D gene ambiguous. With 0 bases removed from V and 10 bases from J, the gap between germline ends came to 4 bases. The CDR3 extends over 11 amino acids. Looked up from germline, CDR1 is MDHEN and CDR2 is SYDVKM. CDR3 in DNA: TGTGCCAGCAGTTTATGGGGTCCCCAGCATTTT. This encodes CASSLWGPQHF.

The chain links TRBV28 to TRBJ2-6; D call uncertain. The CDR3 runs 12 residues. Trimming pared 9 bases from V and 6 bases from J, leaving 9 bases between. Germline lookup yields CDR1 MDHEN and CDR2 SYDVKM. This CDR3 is CASAILANVLTF. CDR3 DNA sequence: TGTGCCAGTGCCATATTGGCCAACGTCCTGACTTTC.

This chain's CDR3 is CASSPAGGNTGELFF. CDR3 in DNA: TGTGCCAGCAGCCCCGCGGGGGGGAACACCGGGGAGCTGTTTTTT. The gene calls are TRBV7-9 and TRBJ2-2; 8 positions match TRBD2. V shed 5 bases, J shed 1 base, and the junction held 3 bases outside the gene matches. There are 15 residues in the CDR3. The V gene's germline CDR1 is SEHNR and CDR2 FQNEAQ (reference sequence).

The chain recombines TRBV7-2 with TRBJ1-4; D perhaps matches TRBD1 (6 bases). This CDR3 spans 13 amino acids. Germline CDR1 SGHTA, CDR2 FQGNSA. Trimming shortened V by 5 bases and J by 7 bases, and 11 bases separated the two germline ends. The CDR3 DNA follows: TGTGCCAGCAGCCCCGGGACAACTGAAAAACTGTTTTTT. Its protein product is CASSPGTTEKLFF.

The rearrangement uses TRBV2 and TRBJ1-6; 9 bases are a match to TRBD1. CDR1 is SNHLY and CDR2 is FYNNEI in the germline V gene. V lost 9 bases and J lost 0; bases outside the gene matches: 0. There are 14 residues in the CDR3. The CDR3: CARTGGSYNSPLHF. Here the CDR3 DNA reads TGTGCCAGGACAGGGGGCTCCTATAATTCACCCCTCCACTTT.

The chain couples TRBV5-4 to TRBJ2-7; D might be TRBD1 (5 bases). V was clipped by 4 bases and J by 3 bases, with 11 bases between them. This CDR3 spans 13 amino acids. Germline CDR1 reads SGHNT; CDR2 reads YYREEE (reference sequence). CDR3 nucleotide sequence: TGTGCCAGCAGCCCAACAGGAAACTACGAGCAGTACTTC. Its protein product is CASSPTGNYEQYF. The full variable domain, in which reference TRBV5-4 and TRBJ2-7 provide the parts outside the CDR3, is ETGVTQSPTHLIKTRGQQVTLRCSSQSGHNTVSWYQQALGQGPQFIFQYYREEENGRGNFPPRFSGLQFPNYSSELNVNALELDDSALYLCASSPTGNYEQYFGPGTRLTVT.

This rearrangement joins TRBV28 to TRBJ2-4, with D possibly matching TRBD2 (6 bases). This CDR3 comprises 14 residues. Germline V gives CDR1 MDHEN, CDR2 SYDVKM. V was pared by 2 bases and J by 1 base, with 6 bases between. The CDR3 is CASSLGGAKNIQYF. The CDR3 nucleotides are TGTGCCAGCAGTTTAGGGGGGGCCAAAAACATTCAGTACTTC.

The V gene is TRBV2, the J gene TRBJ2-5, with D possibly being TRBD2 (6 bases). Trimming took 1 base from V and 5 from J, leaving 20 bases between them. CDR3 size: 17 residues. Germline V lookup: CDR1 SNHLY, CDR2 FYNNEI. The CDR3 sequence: CASSEGLTRSGAETQYF. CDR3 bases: TGTGCCAGCAGTGAAGGCCTGACTAGAAGCGGTGCGGAGACCCAGTACTTC.